Below are 15 T cell receptor beta chains sequenced from a single sample in a study of shared clonotypes between healthy human individuals. Assay: immunoSEQ multiplex PCR; the TCRdb copy retains only in-frame clones and omits some. The table includes about 380,000 clones, about 96% detected once. The sequencing sample was made of memory CD8+ T cells sorted from blood. Subset in this sample: CD45RO+ cells pooled with CCR7-negative TemRA cells. These receptors were taken from a young man in good health.

V and J are TRBV19 and TRBJ1-5; maybe TRBD1 (5 bases). This CDR3 contains 14 residues. V dropped 4 bases and J dropped 6 bases, with 13 bases sitting between them. Per the germline V gene, CDR1 is LNHDA and CDR2 is SQIVND (reference sequence). The CDR3: CASSTLQGGQPQHF. CDR3 nucleotide sequence: TGTGCCAGTAGTACCCTGCAGGGAGGTCAGCCCCAGCATTTT.

The CDR3: CASSYREPRDTQYF. CDR3 in DNA: TGCGCCAGCAGCTACCGGGAACCGAGGGATACGCAGTATTTT. The V call is TRBV5-1, the J call TRBJ2-3, with D possibly being TRBD2 (5 bases). Germline lookup yields CDR1 SGHRS and CDR2 YFSETQ. V lost 3 bases to trimming and J lost 6 bases, with 14 bases between them. The CDR3 sequence is 14 residues long.

The gene calls are TRBV14 and TRBJ2-7; D remains unclear. Trimming shortened V by 3 bases and J by 0 bases, and 6 bases separated the two germline ends. Germline CDR1 and CDR2: SGHDN and FVKESK. The CDR3 consists of 13 residues. CDR3 sequence: CASSQGNSYEQYF. The DNA of the CDR3 is TGTGCCAGCAGCCAGGGAAACTCCTACGAGCAGTACTTC. Supplemented by reference TRBV14 and TRBJ2-7, the full variable domain reads EAGVTQFPSHSVIEKGQTVTLRCDPISGHDNLYWYRRVMGKEIKFLLHFVKESKQDESGMPNNRFLAERTGGTYSTLKVQPAELEDSGVYFCASSQGNSYEQYFGPGTRLTVT.

The chain carries TRBV4-2 and TRBJ1-5; 7 nucleotides match TRBD1. Trimming removed 0 bases from V and 7 bases from J; junction bases left unmatched: 6. Germline V CDR1 and CDR2: LGHNA, YNFKEQ. The CDR3 is made up of 15 amino acids. The CDR3 region has the DNA TGTGCCAGCAGCCAAGATCCAGGGGGAAAGCAGCCCCAGCATTTT. It codes for CASSQDPGGKQPQHF.

The chain carries TRBV2 and TRBJ2-1, with D perhaps matching TRBD2 (5 bases). V was shortened by 3 bases and J by 10 bases, with 16 bases between the two germline ends. Germline assignment: CDR1 SNHLY and CDR2 FYNNEI. The CDR3 runs 14 residues. CDR3 nucleotides: TGTGCCAGCAGTGAGGCTAGCAGCTTTACGGAGCAGTTCTTC. This sequence encodes CASSEASSFTEQFF.

This chain joins TRBV5-1 and TRBJ1-4, with 12 bases fitting TRBD1. Per the germline V gene, CDR1 is SGHRS and CDR2 is YFSETQ. The CDR3 covers 17 residues. V was pared by 6 bases and J by 8 bases, with 14 bases of the junction left unmatched. CDR3 nucleotides: TGCGCCAGCACCACCTGGCCGGGACAGGGGGCTAGGGAAAAACTGTTTTTT. Its protein is CASTTWPGQGAREKLFF.

For this clone: One end of the junction fails to match germline, which may point to a read error. This rearrangement joins TRBV19 to TRBJ2-3, with a tentative D call TRBD2 (6 bases). The CDR3 length is 16 residues. Per the germline V gene, CDR1 is LNHDA and CDR2 is SQIVND (reference sequence). In DNA form, the CDR3 reads TGTGCCAGTAGGATAGGGTGGCGGGACAGCACAGATACGCAGTATTTT. This codes for CASRIGWRDSTDTQYF.

The J gene is TRBJ2-1, the V gene TRBV5-6; a possible D gene is TRBD1 (5 bases). Looked up from germline, CDR1 is SGHDT and CDR2 is YYEEEE. Between the trimmed V and J ends, which lost 0 bases and 7 bases, there was a span of 11 bases. This CDR3 contains 14 residues. The chain's CDR3 is CASSLESGINEQFF. CDR3 coding DNA: TGTGCCAGCAGCTTGGAGTCAGGGATAAATGAGCAGTTCTTC.

The chain is built from TRBV18 and TRBJ1-6, with TRBD1 as a possible D gene (5 bases). The germline V gene has CDR1 KGHSH and CDR2 LQKENI. The CDR3 is made up of 17 amino acids. Trimming took 6 bases from V and 4 from J, leaving 19 bases between them. CDR3 nucleotide sequence: TGTGCCAGCTCCCAACAGGACGCCACTACTTATAATTCACCCCTCCACTTT. It translates to CASSQQDATTYNSPLHF.

This clone was seen once. The chain links TRBV10-1 to TRBJ2-3; 11 nucleotides agree with TRBD2. Trimming removed 2 bases from V and 2 bases from J; junction bases left unmatched: 6. The CDR3 loop spans 17 amino acids. The germline gives CDR1 WNHNN, CDR2 SYGVQD (reference sequence). CDR3 sequence reads: CASSEPGTSGPTDTQYF. CDR3 in DNA: TGCGCCAGCAGTGAGCCCGGGACTAGCGGCCCCACAGATACGCAGTATTTT.

The gene calls are TRBV5-1 and TRBJ2-2, with D unresolved. Trimming removed 4 bases at V and 5 bases at J, with 3 bases between. Germline CDR1 is SGHRS and CDR2 is YFSETQ. CDR3 length: 11 amino acids. The CDR3 reads CASSKTGELFF. The CDR3 region has the DNA TGCGCCAGCAGCAAAACCGGGGAGCTGTTTTTT. The full variable domain, rest sourced from reference TRBV5-1 and TRBJ2-2, is KAGVTQTPRYLIKTRGQQVTLSCSPISGHRSVSWYQQTPGQGLQFLFEYFSETQRNKGNFPGRFSGRQFSNSRSEMNVSTLELGDSALYLCASSKTGELFFGEGSRLTVL.

The chain has TRBV4-1 and TRBJ2-5; no clear D. Germline CDR1 MGHRA, CDR2 YSYEKL. The germline V and J ends were trimmed by 0 bases and 2 bases, with 10 bases remaining between them. This CDR3 spans 15 amino acids. This chain's CDR3 is CASSQDPAVQETQYF. CDR3 nucleotide sequence: TGCGCCAGCAGCCAAGATCCAGCCGTTCAAGAGACCCAGTACTTC.

The V call is TRBV14, the J call TRBJ1-1; D is undetermined. The CDR3 sequence is 13 residues long. Trimming cost V 5 bases and J 1 base, with 8 bases left between them. From germline, CDR1 is SGHDN and CDR2 FVKESK. The CDR3 sequence: CASSYRQNTEAFF. CDR3 sequence (DNA): TGTGCCAGCAGCTACCGACAGAACACTGAAGCTTTCTTT.

The chain is built from TRBV6-5 and TRBJ2-7, with D unresolved. The CDR3 extends over 13 amino acids. Between the trimmed V and J ends, which lost 5 bases and 4 bases, there was a span of 12 bases. Germline lookup yields CDR1 MNHEY and CDR2 SVGAGI. CDR3 nucleotide sequence: TGTGCCAGCAGTGAAAGGTGGGTGTACGAGCAGTACTTC. Amino acids: CASSERWVYEQYF.

The chain has TRBV6-7 and TRBJ1-1; 8 bases map to TRBD1. TRBV6-7 has ORF status, its function being uncertain. This CDR3 is built from 14 residues. The V gene end was trimmed by 0 bases and the J gene end by 5 bases; junction bases not matched to a gene: 2. CDR3 nucleotides: TGTGCCAGCAGTTACTCAGGACAGGGAACTGAAGCTTTCTTT. Translation: CASSYSGQGTEAFF.